The present T cell receptor (beta chain) was sequenced within a study of shared clonotypes between healthy human individuals. At the level of the study: The donors, two women and a few men, were aged 18 to 49. General study findings and limits: Sampling was confined to blood; repertoires within tissues likely differ.

This clone was picked up a small number of times. The antigen is undetermined. Genomic DNA belonging to each subset was distributed in equal measure over several immunoSEQ plates. The repertoire was sequenced with immunoSEQ multiplex PCR; TCRdb's copy has only in-frame clones and lacks some. The sample holds 2 million to 2.5 million clones, 80% to 95% seen once. CD4+ cells underwent separation, giving CD45RA+ naive and CD45RA-negative memory subsets. The CDR3 has 13 amino acids. Trimming pared 8 bases from V and 1 base from J, leaving 11 bases between. CDR1 is MGHDK and CDR2 is SYGVNS in the germline V gene.

The sample comprised naive CD4+ T cells from PBMCs. Subset of the sample: CD45RA+ positively selected. The rearrangement links TRBV25-1 to TRBJ1-1; TRBD1 is a possible D gene (5 bases). This receptor was identified in a young man in good health. Some clones in this sample may be carry-over from other donors' samples. This CDR3 is CASVGQGNTEAFF. CDR3 coding DNA: TGTGCCAGCGTGGGGCAGGGGAACACTGAAGCTTTCTTT.